These T cell receptor beta chains were read from a single sample in a study of shared clonotypes between healthy human individuals. TCRdb's table, derived via immunoSEQ multiplex PCR, lists solely in-frame clones and lacks some. Of about 300,000 clones in the sample, about 74% were seen once. The source material was memory CD4+ T cells sorted from blood. The receptors were sampled from a young man in good health. Each CDR3 is given with its conserved first and last residue. A D gene is named only where the DNA matches it firmly. Rows may omit the clone size; those that give it use once, few, many or a size class.

j_call	v_call	clone_size	d_call	cdr3_aa	cdr3_nt
TRBJ2-5	TRBV5-1	-	-	CASSSGRAGAQETQYF	TGCGCCAGCAGCTCCGGGAGAGCCGGCGCGCAAGAGACCCAGTACTTC
TRBJ2-4	TRBV2	-	-	CAIQGDIAKNIQYF	TGTGCCATACAGGGAGATATAGCCAAAAACATTCAGTACTTC
TRBJ1-1	TRBV6-6	-	TRBD1	CASTHTGGAATEAFF	TGTGCCAGCACCCATACAGGGGGCGCCGCCACTGAAGCTTTCTTT
TRBJ2-1	TRBV14	few	TRBD2	CASSRGLAGYNEQFF	TGTGCCAGCAGCCGCGGACTAGCGGGGTACAATGAGCAGTTCTTC
TRBJ2-1	TRBV20-1	-	-	CSARWSDEQFF	TGCAGTGCTAGGTGGTCCGATGAGCAGTTCTTC
TRBJ2-5	TRBV27	-	TRBD2	CASSIAGVETQYF	TGTGCCAGCAGTATAGCGGGAGTAGAGACCCAGTACTTC
TRBJ1-1	TRBV27	few	-	CASSWGRGQSSTEAFF	TGTGCCAGCAGTTGGGGACGGGGGCAGTCATCCACTGAAGCTTTCTTT
TRBJ2-1	TRBV10-3	-	-	CAISFGHSGEQFF	TGTGCCATCAGTTTCGGACACTCGGGTGAGCAGTTCTTC
TRBJ1-1	TRBV18	few	TRBD1	CASSGDRKNTEAFF	TGTGCCAGCTCAGGGGACAGGAAGAACACTGAAGCTTTCTTT
TRBJ1-2	TRBV7-9	few	TRBD1	CASSLGQGGYTF	TGTGCCAGCAGCTTAGGACAGGGAGGCTACACCTTC
TRBJ1-4	TRBV5-5	-	-	CASSTGEGEKLFF	TGTGCCAGCAGCACAGGTGAGGGTGAAAAACTGTTTTTT
TRBJ2-3	TRBV7-9	-	-	CASSWSGSTDTQYF	TGTGCCAGCAGCTGGAGCGGGAGCACAGATACGCAGTATTTT
TRBJ1-1	TRBV6-6	-	-	CASSYSENTEAFF	TGTGCCAGCAGTTACTCGGAGAACACTGAAGCTTTCTTT
TRBJ2-7	TRBV13	few	TRBD1	CASSGPGQWVNEQYF	TGTGCCAGCAGCGGGCCGGGACAGTGGGTAAACGAGCAGTACTTC
TRBJ1-5	TRBV4-2	few	-	CASSQDHESNQPQHF	TGTGCCAGCAGCCAAGATCATGAAAGCAATCAGCCCCAGCATTTT
TRBJ2-3	TRBV5-1	-	TRBD1	CASSLLGTGGSTDTQYF	TGCGCCAGCAGCTTGTTGGGAACAGGGGGCAGCACAGATACGCAGTATTTT
TRBJ2-5	TRBV5-5	-	TRBD2	CASSEQLAGAGETQYF	TGTGCCAGCAGCGAACAACTAGCGGGAGCAGGGGAGACCCAGTACTTC
TRBJ2-1	TRBV7-2	-	TRBD2	CASSVPSSGAYNEQFF	TGTGCCAGCAGCGTGCCGTCTAGCGGGGCATACAATGAGCAGTTCTTC
TRBJ2-2	TRBV5-1	-	TRBD2	CASSLATTRLAANTGELFF	TGCGCCAGCAGCTTGGCCACGACAAGACTAGCGGCGAACACCGGGGAGCTGTTTTTT
TRBJ1-5	TRBV28	-	-	CASSGGTQPQHF	TGTGCCAGCAGCGGGGGCACTCAGCCCCAGCATTTT
TRBJ2-3	TRBV15	-	-	CATSRDKGTERSNTQYF	TGTGCCACCAGCAGAGATAAAGGGACTGAACGTAGTAATACGCAGTATTTT
TRBJ2-7	TRBV28	-	TRBD2	CASLSGGSYEQYF	TGTGCCAGCCTGTCGGGGGGTTCCTACGAGCAGTACTTC
TRBJ2-5	TRBV4-3	-	-	CASSQQGNRVTQYF	TGCGCCAGCAGCCAACAGGGGAATCGTGTGACCCAGTACTTC
TRBJ2-1	TRBV4-3	few	-	CASSQDPPGLAFGEQFF	TGCGCCAGCAGCCAAGACCCCCCGGGACTTGCATTTGGCGAGCAGTTCTTC
TRBJ2-7	TRBV29-1	-	TRBD2	CSVEWGGDEQYF	TGCAGCGTTGAGTGGGGAGGGGACGAGCAGTACTTC
TRBJ2-1	TRBV7-9	-	-	CASSRLGGGSSNEQFF	TGTGCCAGCAGCCGCTTGGGAGGGGGGAGTAGCAATGAGCAGTTCTTC
TRBJ2-7	TRBV11-2	-	TRBD1	CASSFITGQANEQYF	TGTGCCAGCAGCTTCATAACGGGACAGGCGAACGAGCAGTACTTC
TRBJ2-1	TRBV27	few	TRBD1	CASSLLGTGDHNEQFF	TGTGCCAGCAGTTTATTGGGGACAGGGGACCACAATGAGCAGTTCTTC
TRBJ2-1	TRBV5-1	-	TRBD1	CASSLTTGGGNEQFF	TGCGCCAGCAGCTTGACGACAGGGGGCGGGAATGAGCAGTTCTTC
TRBJ2-1	TRBV7-9	-	TRBD2	CASSLRPGLAGHEQFF	TGTGCCAGCAGCTTAAGACCCGGACTAGCGGGACATGAGCAGTTCTTC
TRBJ2-3	TRBV10-2	once	-	CATSLTRTDTQYF	TGCGCAACCTCCCTGACTAGAACAGATACGCAGTATTTT
TRBJ2-1	TRBV7-6	-	-	CASSLKHLGNEQFF	TGTGCCAGCAGCTTGAAACATCTGGGGAATGAGCAGTTCTTC
TRBJ1-1	TRBV2	-	-	CASGIGLTEAFF	TGTGCCAGCGGAATCGGGCTAACTGAAGCTTTCTTT
TRBJ2-1	TRBV7-9	-	-	CASSLARVRANEQFF	TGTGCCAGCAGCTTAGCCAGGGTAAGGGCTAATGAGCAGTTCTTC
TRBJ2-3	TRBV28	-	-	CASSLWGDLNQYF	TGTGCCAGCAGTTTATGGGGGGATCTGAACCAGTATTTT
TRBJ2-1	TRBV10-3	-	-	CAISAEGRHNEQFF	TGTGCCATCAGTGCGGAGGGCAGGCACAATGAGCAGTTCTTC
TRBJ2-1	TRBV11-3	-	-	CASSLDPLLEQFF	TGTGCCAGCAGCTTAGATCCTCTGCTTGAGCAGTTCTTC
TRBJ2-2	TRBV6-5	-	TRBD2	CASSSGLAGNTGELFF	TGTGCCAGCAGTTCTGGGCTAGCGGGGAACACCGGGGAGCTGTTTTTT
TRBJ2-3	TRBV27	-	TRBD1	CASSTRTGGSTDTQYF	TGTGCCAGCAGTACCCGGACAGGGGGAAGCACAGATACGCAGTATTTT
TRBJ1-1	TRBV6-6	-	-	CATQTGRKAFF	TGTGCCACCCAGACGGGCAGAAAGGCTTTCTTT
TRBJ2-5	TRBV9	-	TRBD2	CASSVEPSGERTQYF	TGTGCCAGCAGCGTAGAACCTAGCGGGGAGCGGACCCAGTACTTC
TRBJ2-1	TRBV9	-	-	CASSARGDPSNEQFF	TGTGCCAGCAGCGCCCGTGGGGACCCCAGCAATGAGCAGTTCTTC
TRBJ1-5	TRBV7-3	-	-	CASSLIAGDQPQHF	TGTGCCAGCAGCTTAATCGCGGGGGATCAGCCCCAGCATTTT
TRBJ1-4	TRBV10-1	-	TRBD1	CASSESTWDSIPTNEKLFF	TGCGCCAGCAGTGAGTCGACGTGGGACAGTATACCAACTAATGAAAAACTGTTTTTT
TRBJ2-3	TRBV2	once	-	CASSPGMQGTDTQYF	TGTGCCAGCAGTCCAGGGATGCAGGGCACAGATACGCAGTATTTT
TRBJ2-5	TRBV5-4	once	TRBD1	CASSIGTGLIQETQYF	TGTGCCAGCAGCATCGGGACAGGGCTAATCCAAGAGACCCAGTACTTC
TRBJ1-2	TRBV10-3	-	-	CAISPPEGWVYGYTF	TGTGCCATCAGTCCTCCGGAAGGGTGGGTCTATGGCTACACCTTC
TRBJ1-5	TRBV4-1	-	-	CASSYTEGMGNQPQHF	TGCGCCAGCAGCTACACCGAAGGGATGGGCAATCAGCCCCAGCATTTT
TRBJ2-1	TRBV7-2	-	TRBD2	CASSSVSGRAHEQFF	TGTGCCAGCAGCTCCGTTAGCGGGAGGGCACATGAGCAGTTCTTC
TRBJ2-7	TRBV6-5	-	TRBD2	CASSYVAGDLYEQYF	TGTGCCAGCAGTTACGTAGCGGGAGACCTATACGAGCAGTACTTC